This TCR beta chain was retrieved from a study of shared clonotypes between healthy human individuals. Data came from immunoSEQ multiplex PCR; TCRdb stores just in-frame clones and leaves some out. The sample contains about 2,500,000 clones, roughly 92% of which appear only once. The receptor comes from a man aged 18 to 29 in good health. The sample consisted of naive CD4+ T cells sorted from blood. Subset indicated: CD45RA+ positively selected.

The CDR3 spells CSVDGGRGETQYF. For the CDR3, the DNA is TGCAGCGTTGATGGGGGACGGGGGGAGACCCAGTACTTC. V and J are TRBV29-1 and TRBJ2-5; D is perhaps TRBD2 (6 bases). CDR3 length equals 13 residues. The V and J ends lost 3 bases and 5 bases respectively, with 13 bases between them. Germline values: CDR1 SQVTM, CDR2 ANQGSEA.